These T cell receptor beta chains were read from a single sample in a study of blood T cell repertoires in COVID-19. The repertoire was sequenced with immunoSEQ multiplex PCR; TCRdb's copy has only in-frame clones and lacks some. This table holds some 200,000 clones, about three quarters found once. Material: peripheral blood. The receptors here all came from a woman aged 65 to 85 with acute or convalescent COVID-19. CDR3s include the opening cysteine and the closing phenylalanine or tryptophan. The order of the fields is CDR3 protein, CDR3 DNA, clone size, D gene, V gene, J gene. A D gene is named only where the DNA matches it firmly. Size tells how often a clone was seen (once, few, many) or the class of an expanded clone, and some rows leave it out.

CDR3aa: CASSTSGWETQYF; CDR3nt: TGCGCCAGCAGTACCTCAGGGTGGGAGACCCAGTACTTC; abundance: NA; d_gene: NA; v_gene: TRBV5-1; j_gene: TRBJ2-5
CDR3aa: CASSLVPTSGGAVWETQYF; CDR3nt: TGTGCCAGCAGCTTGGTCCCGACTAGCGGGGGGGCGGTGTGGGAGACCCAGTACTTC; abundance: NA; d_gene: TRBD2; v_gene: TRBV5-5; j_gene: TRBJ2-5
CDR3aa: CASSRGTGFGQETQYF; CDR3nt: TGTGCCAGCTCACGGGGGACAGGGTTTGGTCAAGAGACCCAGTACTTC; abundance: NA; d_gene: TRBD1; v_gene: TRBV18; j_gene: TRBJ2-5
CDR3aa: CASSYSQGHNSPLHF; CDR3nt: TGTGCCAGCAGCTATAGCCAGGGTCATAATTCACCCCTCCACTTT; abundance: NA; d_gene: NA; v_gene: TRBV6-2/TRBV6-3; j_gene: TRBJ1-6
CDR3aa: CASSNDRDRNTEAFF; CDR3nt: TGTGCCAGTAGTAACGACAGGGACCGGAACACTGAAGCTTTCTTT; abundance: NA; d_gene: TRBD1; v_gene: TRBV19; j_gene: TRBJ1-1
CDR3aa: CASSVLGGNEKLFF; CDR3nt: TGTGCCAGCAGCGTGCTGGGGGGGAACGAAAAACTGTTTTTT; abundance: NA; d_gene: NA; v_gene: TRBV5-5; j_gene: TRBJ1-4
CDR3aa: CASSPGQLSSYNEQFF; CDR3nt: TGCGCCAGCAGCCCTGGACAGCTTAGCTCCTACAATGAGCAGTTCTTC; abundance: NA; d_gene: NA; v_gene: TRBV5-1; j_gene: TRBJ2-1
CDR3aa: CASSLGPTSGGTPKETQYF; CDR3nt: TGCGCCAGCAGCTTGGGGCCGACTAGCGGGGGAACCCCGAAAGAGACCCAGTACTTC; abundance: NA; d_gene: TRBD2; v_gene: TRBV5-1; j_gene: TRBJ2-5
CDR3aa: CASKMDRVTETQYF; CDR3nt: TGTGCCAGCAAGATGGACAGGGTCACGGAGACCCAGTACTTC; abundance: NA; d_gene: TRBD1; v_gene: TRBV2; j_gene: TRBJ2-5
CDR3aa: CASSQGQGLVDTQYF; CDR3nt: TGCGCCAGCAGCCAAGGACAGGGGTTGGTAGATACGCAGTATTTT; abundance: few; d_gene: TRBD1; v_gene: TRBV4-3; j_gene: TRBJ2-3
CDR3aa: CASSQGQSYEQYF; CDR3nt: TGTGCCAGCAGCCAGGGCCAATCCTACGAGCAGTACTTC; abundance: NA; d_gene: NA; v_gene: TRBV12-3/TRBV12-4; j_gene: TRBJ2-7
CDR3aa: CASSLMGSYTLSNQPQHF; CDR3nt: TGTGCCAGCAGCTTAATGGGCAGCTACACACTTAGCAATCAGCCCCAGCATTTT; abundance: once; d_gene: NA; v_gene: TRBV7-8; j_gene: TRBJ1-5
CDR3aa: CASSPLGGVTGELFF; CDR3nt: TGTGCCAGCAGCCCTCTCGGGGGAGTCACCGGGGAGCTGTTTTTT; abundance: NA; d_gene: NA; v_gene: TRBV11-1; j_gene: TRBJ2-2
CDR3aa: CASSLFQPGYGYTF; CDR3nt: TGTGCCAGCAGTTTATTCCAACCGGGCTATGGCTACACCTTC; abundance: many; d_gene: NA; v_gene: TRBV28; j_gene: TRBJ1-2
CDR3aa: CASSQEPGGFNSPLHF; CDR3nt: TGTGCCAGCAGCCAAGAGCCCGGGGGGTTTAATTCACCCCTCCACTTT; abundance: NA; d_gene: NA; v_gene: TRBV4-2; j_gene: TRBJ1-6
CDR3aa: CASRSGSYEQYF; CDR3nt: TGCGCCAGCAGGAGCGGTTCCTACGAGCAGTACTTC; abundance: NA; d_gene: NA; v_gene: TRBV5-1; j_gene: TRBJ2-7
CDR3aa: CASSSANPTDTQYF; CDR3nt: TGTGCCAGCAGCTCTGCTAACCCCACAGATACGCAGTATTTT; abundance: NA; d_gene: NA; v_gene: TRBV7-2; j_gene: TRBJ2-3
CDR3aa: CASNSGTPNTEAFF; CDR3nt: TGTGCCAGCAACTCCGGGACACCGAACACTGAAGCTTTCTTT; abundance: once; d_gene: NA; v_gene: TRBV9; j_gene: TRBJ1-1
CDR3aa: CASRGGAGYTF; CDR3nt: TGTGCCAGCAGAGGGGGGGCTGGCTACACCTTC; abundance: NA; d_gene: NA; v_gene: TRBV11-2; j_gene: TRBJ1-2
CDR3aa: CASSVQDRTEAFF; CDR3nt: TGTGCCAGCAGTGTACAGGATCGCACTGAAGCTTTCTTT; abundance: NA; d_gene: NA; v_gene: TRBV12-3/TRBV12-4; j_gene: TRBJ1-1
CDR3aa: CASSFPGYEKLFF; CDR3nt: TGTGCCAGTAGTTTTCCGGGATATGAAAAACTGTTTTTT; abundance: NA; d_gene: NA; v_gene: TRBV19; j_gene: TRBJ1-4
CDR3aa: CASSLAGGQETQYF; CDR3nt: TGCGCCAGCAGCTTGGCTGGCGGCCAAGAGACCCAGTACTTC; abundance: once; d_gene: NA; v_gene: TRBV5-1; j_gene: TRBJ2-5
CDR3aa: CASSRSDSDNYGYTF; CDR3nt: TGTGCCAGCTCGCGATCGGACAGCGATAACTATGGCTACACCTTC; abundance: NA; d_gene: NA; v_gene: TRBV18; j_gene: TRBJ1-2
CDR3aa: CASRAQGRTTDTQYF; CDR3nt: TGTGCCAGCAGGGCGCAGGGTAGGACCACAGATACGCAGTATTTT; abundance: NA; d_gene: NA; v_gene: TRBV25-1; j_gene: TRBJ2-3
CDR3aa: CASRPGTGADNSPLHF; CDR3nt: TGTGCCAGCAGACCTGGGACAGGGGCTGATAATTCACCCCTCCACTTT; abundance: NA; d_gene: TRBD1; v_gene: TRBV28; j_gene: TRBJ1-6
CDR3aa: CASSSGVVNEQFF; CDR3nt: TGTGCCAGCAGCTCGGGAGTTGTAAATGAGCAGTTCTTC; abundance: once; d_gene: NA; v_gene: TRBV7-2; j_gene: TRBJ2-1
CDR3aa: CASSWTTSSYNEQFF; CDR3nt: TGCGCCAGCAGCTGGACCACTAGCTCCTACAATGAGCAGTTCTTC; abundance: NA; d_gene: NA; v_gene: TRBV5-1; j_gene: TRBJ2-1
CDR3aa: CASSDLTGSETQYF; CDR3nt: TGTGCCAGCAGTGACCTGACAGGGTCGGAGACCCAGTACTTC; abundance: few; d_gene: TRBD1; v_gene: TRBV6-6; j_gene: TRBJ2-5
CDR3aa: CASSSTGTSTDTQYF; CDR3nt: TGTGCCAGCAGCTCGACAGGGACTAGCACAGATACGCAGTATTTT; abundance: few; d_gene: NA; v_gene: TRBV7-2; j_gene: TRBJ2-3
CDR3aa: CASSFPTGQGTSSTDTQYF; CDR3nt: TGTGCCAGCAGCTTTCCAACGGGACAGGGGACCTCTAGCACAGATACGCAGTATTTT; abundance: NA; d_gene: TRBD1; v_gene: TRBV7-8; j_gene: TRBJ2-3
CDR3aa: CASSPPRQGGGELFF; CDR3nt: TGTGCCAGCAGCCCCCCGCGACAGGGTGGAGGGGAGCTGTTTTTT; abundance: NA; d_gene: TRBD1; v_gene: TRBV6-2/TRBV6-3; j_gene: TRBJ2-2
CDR3aa: CAGGTGGTEAFF; CDR3nt: TGTGCCGGTGGTACAGGGGGCACTGAAGCTTTCTTT; abundance: NA; d_gene: TRBD1; v_gene: TRBV30; j_gene: TRBJ1-1
CDR3aa: CASSQGLDYSNQPQHF; CDR3nt: TGCGCCAGCAGCCAAGGGTTAGATTATAGCAATCAGCCCCAGCATTTT; abundance: NA; d_gene: NA; v_gene: TRBV4-1; j_gene: TRBJ1-5
CDR3aa: CASSQEKRGGADTQYF; CDR3nt: TGCGCCAGCAGCCAAGAAAAGCGGGGGGGAGCAGATACGCAGTATTTT; abundance: once; d_gene: TRBD2; v_gene: TRBV4-1; j_gene: TRBJ2-3
CDR3aa: CASSFAGAGELFF; CDR3nt: TGTGCCAGCAGCTTCGCCGGGGCCGGGGAGCTGTTTTTT; abundance: few; d_gene: NA; v_gene: TRBV7-2; j_gene: TRBJ2-2
CDR3aa: CSASSPGEAREKLFF; CDR3nt: TGCAGTGCTAGTTCTCCCGGGGAAGCGAGGGAAAAACTGTTTTTT; abundance: once; d_gene: NA; v_gene: TRBV20-1; j_gene: TRBJ1-4
CDR3aa: CASSGKLAGGPDEQFF; CDR3nt: TGTGCCAGCAGCGGGAAGCTAGCGGGGGGGCCGGATGAGCAGTTCTTC; abundance: NA; d_gene: TRBD2; v_gene: TRBV5-4; j_gene: TRBJ2-1
CDR3aa: CASSEDSPNTGELFF; CDR3nt: TGTGCCAGCAGTGAGGACAGCCCGAACACCGGGGAGCTGTTTTTT; abundance: NA; d_gene: NA; v_gene: TRBV2; j_gene: TRBJ2-2
CDR3aa: CASSHDGGRETQYF; CDR3nt: TGTGCCAGCAGCCATGATGGGGGCCGAGAGACCCAGTACTTC; abundance: few; d_gene: NA; v_gene: TRBV7-9; j_gene: TRBJ2-5
CDR3aa: CASVSTDTQYF; CDR3nt: TGTGCCAGTGTAAGCACAGATACGCAGTATTTT; abundance: NA; d_gene: NA; v_gene: TRBV6-5; j_gene: TRBJ2-3
CDR3aa: CASSLSAQGSGNTIYF; CDR3nt: TGTGCCAGCAGCCTAAGCGCCCAGGGTTCTGGAAACACCATATATTTT; abundance: NA; d_gene: NA; v_gene: TRBV3-1/TRBV3-2; j_gene: TRBJ1-3
CDR3aa: CASSPPGGQLQGSPLHF; CDR3nt: TGTGCCAGCTCACCACCGGGTGGCCAACTACAGGGATCACCCCTCCACTTT; abundance: NA; d_gene: NA; v_gene: TRBV18; j_gene: TRBJ1-6
CDR3aa: CASSGGQGIHEKLFF; CDR3nt: TGTGCCAGCAGCGGAGGACAGGGGATTCATGAAAAACTGTTTTTT; abundance: few; d_gene: TRBD1; v_gene: TRBV2; j_gene: TRBJ1-4
CDR3aa: CASSPTVLGYNEQFF; CDR3nt: TGTGCCAGCAGCCCGACAGTATTAGGTTACAATGAGCAGTTCTTC; abundance: once; d_gene: NA; v_gene: TRBV5-4; j_gene: TRBJ2-1
CDR3aa: CASSAVGLEAFF; CDR3nt: TGTGCCAGCAGCGCCGTGGGCCTTGAAGCTTTCTTT; abundance: few; d_gene: NA; v_gene: TRBV11-2; j_gene: TRBJ1-1
CDR3aa: CASRRQGVSRYGYTF; CDR3nt: TGTGCCAGCAGACGACAGGGAGTAAGCCGCTATGGCTACACCTTC; abundance: NA; d_gene: TRBD1; v_gene: TRBV6-5; j_gene: TRBJ1-2
CDR3aa: CASSLGLAGAIYEQYF; CDR3nt: TGTGCCAGCAGCTTAGGACTAGCGGGGGCAATCTACGAGCAGTACTTC; abundance: NA; d_gene: TRBD2; v_gene: TRBV7-8; j_gene: TRBJ2-7
CDR3aa: CAWTVRTSSYNSPLHF; CDR3nt: TGTGCCTGGACAGTGAGAACTAGCTCCTATAATTCACCCCTCCACTTT; abundance: NA; d_gene: NA; v_gene: TRBV30; j_gene: TRBJ1-6
CDR3aa: CASSVQPTGGSQPQHF; CDR3nt: TGTGCCAGCAGTGTCCAGCCAACAGGGGGGAGTCAGCCCCAGCATTTT; abundance: NA; d_gene: TRBD1; v_gene: TRBV2; j_gene: TRBJ1-5
CDR3aa: CASSLQDTGELFF; CDR3nt: TGTGCCAGCAGCTTACAGGACACCGGGGAGCTGTTTTTT; abundance: NA; d_gene: NA; v_gene: TRBV7-3; j_gene: TRBJ2-2
CDR3aa: CASSDGGFQDQPQHF; CDR3nt: TGTGCCAGCAGTGATGGCGGGTTTCAGGATCAGCCCCAGCATTTT; abundance: NA; d_gene: NA; v_gene: TRBV2; j_gene: TRBJ1-5
CDR3aa: CASSSLLAGGPSFIEQFF; CDR3nt: TGTGCCAGCAGCTCCCTACTAGCGGGGGGGCCGAGTTTCATTGAGCAGTTCTTC; abundance: once; d_gene: TRBD2; v_gene: TRBV13; j_gene: TRBJ2-1
CDR3aa: CASSPISGPENEQFF; CDR3nt: TGTGCCAGCTCACCTATTAGCGGGCCAGAGAATGAGCAGTTCTTC; abundance: few; d_gene: TRBD2; v_gene: TRBV18; j_gene: TRBJ2-1
CDR3aa: CASSQDSRVNQPQHF; CDR3nt: TGTGCCAGCAGCCAAGATTCCCGGGTCAATCAGCCCCAGCATTTT; abundance: NA; d_gene: NA; v_gene: TRBV3-1/TRBV3-2; j_gene: TRBJ1-5
CDR3aa: CATSEAGTSNEQFF; CDR3nt: TGTGCCACCAGTGAGGCCGGGACTAGCAATGAGCAGTTCTTC; abundance: NA; d_gene: TRBD2; v_gene: TRBV24-1; j_gene: TRBJ2-1